This T cell receptor beta chain was sequenced during a study of shared clonotypes between healthy human individuals. Germline CDR1 SGHVT, CDR2 SQSDAQ. V shed 3 bases and J 2 bases; nucleotides not matched to a gene: 10. This CDR3 has 16 residues. General observations from the study: Represented genetic and exposure-history diversity was restricted by having few donors.

A note on this clone: Its target is unknown.

Data came from immunoSEQ multiplex PCR; TCRdb stores just in-frame clones and leaves some out. The data hold about 330,000 clones, with roughly 84% observed a single time. The source material was memory CD8+ T cells sorted from blood. This sample's subset: CD45RO+ cells pooled with CCR7-negative TemRA cells. The receptor was derived from a man aged 18-30 years in good health. The gene calls are TRBV7-4 and TRBJ2-7; 7 nucleotides line up with TRBD2. CDR3 in amino acids: CASSFAEERGTYEQYF. CDR3 DNA sequence: TGTGCCAGCAGCTTTGCCGAGGAGCGGGGAACCTACGAGCAGTACTTC.